These 8 T cell receptor beta chains were sequenced from one sample in a study of blood T cell repertoires in COVID-19. Assay used: immunoSEQ multiplex PCR; TCRdb lists only in-frame clones, some missing. The sample contains about 220,000 clones, 84% of which appear only once. Sequenced material: peripheral blood. These receptor sequences come from a woman aged 55-70 years who had recovered from COVID-19.

The gene calls are TRBV4-1 and TRBJ1-2; 9 nucleotides line up with TRBD1. The CDR3 has 17 amino acids. Germline CDR1 reads MGHRA; CDR2 reads YSYEKL. V dropped 0 bases and J dropped 1; count of bases not matched to a gene: 6. The CDR3 spells CASSQEIGDRVNYGYTF. The CDR3 nucleotides are TGCGCCAGCAGCCAAGAGATAGGGGACAGGGTTAACTATGGCTACACCTTC.

This clone was observed a few times. The V call is TRBV6-4, the J call TRBJ1-2; TRBD1 is a possible D gene (6 bases). V lost 0 bases and J 6 bases, leaving 14 bases between the germline ends. CDR3 size: 15 residues. The germline gives CDR1 MRHNA, CDR2 SNTAGT. The CDR3 DNA follows: TGTGCCAGCAGTGACTCGATGGGACACATAGATGGCTACACCTTC. Its translation is CASSDSMGHIDGYTF.

This clone was recorded once. V gene TRBV6-2 or TRBV6-3 combines with J gene TRBJ1-2; tentatively, D is TRBD1 (6 bases). V was cut by 4 bases and J by 0 bases, with 9 bases left in between. Germline V gene lookup returns CDR1 MNHEY and CDR2 SVGEGT. This CDR3 contains 14 residues. The CDR3 coding sequence is TGTGCCAGCAGTTTATCAGGGGCTAACTATGGCTACACCTTC. Protein product: CASSLSGANYGYTF.

This sequence joins TRBV4-1 and TRBJ2-7, with 14 bases fitting TRBD2. There are 20 residues in the CDR3. The germline V gene has CDR1 MGHRA and CDR2 YSYEKL. V lost 4 bases and J lost 4; bases outside the gene matches: 18. CDR3 region: CASSPDRTSGGQRSQYEQYF. For the CDR3, the DNA is TGCGCCAGCAGCCCCGACCGGACTAGCGGGGGGCAGAGGTCACAATACGAGCAGTACTTC.

This clone was seen a single time. The rearrangement joins TRBV30 to TRBJ1-6, with 7 bases that match TRBD1. The germline gives CDR1 GTSNPN, CDR2 SVGIG (reference sequence). The CDR3 spans 14 residues. V shed 4 bases and J 7 bases; nucleotides not matched to a gene: 7. The CDR3 loop reads CAWIVSTGNSPLHF. CDR3 in DNA: TGTGCCTGGATCGTCTCGACAGGGAATTCACCCCTCCACTTT.

The J gene is TRBJ2-1, the V gene TRBV6-6, with a tentative D call TRBD2 (7 bases). V lost 7 bases and J 6 bases, leaving 19 bases between the germline ends. CDR3 length: 15 amino acids. CDR1 and CDR2 from the germline V gene are MNHNY and SVGAGI (reference sequence). The CDR3 DNA sequence: TGTGCCAGCACAAAAGGGAGGGGGGGCATCAATGAGCAGTTCTTC. Translated: CASTKGRGGINEQFF.

The chain recombines TRBV29-1 with TRBJ2-7, with D uncertain. Germline CDR1 is SQVTM and CDR2 is ANQGSEA. The CDR3 contains 11 residues. V lost 5 bases and J lost 6, with 11 bases in between. In nucleotides, the CDR3 is TGCAGCGTTAGTAGAGGTTCCGAGCAGTACTTC. It translates to CSVSRGSEQYF.

The chain combines TRBV7-8 with TRBJ1-1; TRBD1 might be the D (5 bases). Trimming cost V 4 bases and J 4 bases, with 13 bases left between them. CDR1 is SGHVS, CDR2 FQNEAQ, per germline. The length of the CDR3 is 14 residues. CDR3 nucleotides: TGTGCCAGCAGCTCCCCCGGGGGGGGCACTGAAGCTTTCTTT. Residues: CASSSPGGGTEAFF.